A single sample gave rise to the 10 T cell receptor beta chains below, sequenced in a study of OX40 agonist ivuxolimab in advanced cancers. The method was immunoSEQ multiplex PCR; TCRdb's version includes in-frame clones alone and lacks a portion of them. Of more than 35,000 clones in the sample, more than 75% are singletons; the top ten hold over 20%. The source was CD4+ or CD8+ T cells sorted from blood, collected in a trial of the OX40 agonist ivuxolimab. All receptors come from an adult with an advanced solid tumor such as melanoma, head and neck, liver or kidney cancer.

This chain joins TRBV9 and TRBJ1-1; 8 bases align to TRBD1. In germline, CDR1 is SGDLS, CDR2 YYNGEE. The CDR3 consists of 15 residues. With V trimmed by 3 bases and J by 4 bases, 8 bases remained unmatched. The CDR3 coding sequence is TGTGCCAGCAGCGAGAAGACAGGGGCGTCCACTGAAGCTTTCTTT. Amino acids: CASSEKTGASTEAFF.

V usage is TRBV27 and J usage is TRBJ2-7, with a possible D match to TRBD1 (7 bases). The CDR3 is made up of 12 amino acids. Germline V CDR1 and CDR2: MNHEY, SMNVEV (reference sequence). Trimming stripped 5 bases from V and 5 bases from J, with 10 bases between. CDR3 amino acids: CASSQGGNEQYF. CDR3 DNA: TGTGCCAGCAGTCAGGGGGGAAACGAGCAGTACTTC.

V gene TRBV10-3 combines with J gene TRBJ2-3; unclear D gene. Trimming removed 3 bases at V and 2 bases at J, with 3 bases between. The CDR3 consists of 12 residues. Per the germline V gene, CDR1 is ENHRY and CDR2 is SYGVKD. CDR3 residues: CAISDATDTQYF. For the CDR3, the DNA is TGTGCCATCAGTGATGCCACAGATACGCAGTATTTT.

This clone was seen only a few times. V is TRBV6-5 and J is TRBJ1-1; 7 positions agree with TRBD1. The CDR3 is made up of 16 amino acids. Germline V gene lookup returns CDR1 MNHEY and CDR2 SVGAGI. V shed 0 bases and J 5 bases; nucleotides not matched to a gene: 9. The DNA of the CDR3 is TGTGCCAGCAGTTACTCAGGAGGGGGCGCAGGAACTGAAGCTTTCTTT. Amino acids: CASSYSGGGAGTEAFF.

The J gene is TRBJ2-5, the V gene TRBV28; a possible D gene is TRBD2 (7 bases). Germline values: CDR1 MDHEN, CDR2 SYDVKM. Trimming stripped 3 bases from V and 2 bases from J, with 19 bases between. This CDR3 spans 17 amino acids. CDR3 DNA: TGTGCCAGCAGTTTTAATACGGGGGGCGCACGGCAAGAGACCCAGTACTTC. Its translation: CASSFNTGGARQETQYF.

The CDR3 DNA sequence: TGTGCCAGCAGTTTAACAGGGTTGGGCGAAAAACTGTTTTTT. As protein: CASSLTGLGEKLFF. The chain links TRBV7-9 to TRBJ1-4; the D gene is possibly TRBD1 (6 bases). The V end lost 6 bases, the J end lost 8 bases, and 16 bases lay between the germline ends. This CDR3 is built from 14 residues. Per the germline V gene, CDR1 is SEHNR and CDR2 is FQNEAQ (reference sequence). The complete variable domain, with remaining parts taken from reference TRBV7-9 and TRBJ1-4, reads DTGVSQNPRHKITKRGQNVTFRCDPISEHNRLYWYRQTLGQGPEFLTYFQNEAQLEKSRLLSDRFSAERPKGSFSTLEIQRTEQGDSAMYLCASSLTGLGEKLFFGSGTQLSVL.

The chain uses TRBV19 and TRBJ2-2; 12 bases map to TRBD2. V shed 0 bases, J shed 4 bases, and the junction held 6 bases outside the gene matches. This CDR3 is built from 18 residues. Germline values: CDR1 LNHDA, CDR2 SQIVND (reference sequence). CDR3 region: CASSIDLASGGVTGELFF. In nucleotides, the CDR3 is TGTGCCAGTAGTATAGATCTGGCTAGCGGGGGGGTCACCGGGGAGCTGTTTTTT. The full variable domain, rest sourced from reference TRBV19 and TRBJ2-2, is DGGITQSPKYLFRKEGQNVTLSCEQNLNHDAMYWYRQDPGQGLRLIYYSQIVNDFQKGDIAEGYSVSREKKESFPLTVTSAQKNPTAFYLCASSIDLASGGVTGELFFGEGSRLTVL.

The chain links TRBV9 to TRBJ1-1; no firm D call. The CDR3 sequence is 12 residues long. V gave up 4 bases and J gave up 1 base, with 5 bases separating them. CDR1 is SGDLS, CDR2 YYNGEE, per germline. CDR3 sequence: CASSRTNTEAFF. The CDR3 DNA reads TGTGCCAGCAGCCGGACGAACACTGAAGCTTTCTTT.

There are a few counts of this clone. The J gene is TRBJ1-5, the V gene TRBV4-1; 9 nucleotides match TRBD1. This CDR3 has 16 residues. Germline values: CDR1 MGHRA, CDR2 YSYEKL. Trimming removed 1 base from V and 5 bases from J; junction bases left unmatched: 6. The CDR3 DNA follows: TGCGCCAGCAGCCAAGTCGGACAGGGGCCACATCAGCCCCAGCATTTT. This codes for CASSQVGQGPHQPQHF.

The gene calls are TRBV19 and TRBJ2-1, with 7 bases fitting TRBD2. The CDR3 is 16 residues long. With V trimmed by 7 bases and J by 0 bases, 9 bases remained unmatched. Germline assignment: CDR1 LNHDA and CDR2 SQIVND (reference sequence). The CDR3 loop reads CASTGAGGSSYNEQFF. DNA for the CDR3: TGTGCCAGTACCGGAGCCGGGGGGAGCTCCTACAATGAGCAGTTCTTC.